The 31 T cell receptor beta chains listed next were all sequenced from one sample in a study of T cell responses to AZD1222 COVID-19 vaccine. Sequencing was performed with immunoSEQ multiplex PCR; in TCRdb, only in-frame clones are kept and a portion is missing. In the table there are 90,000 to 130,000 clones, around 81% of which are singletons. The sequenced sample was peripheral blood, obtained on day 0 of AZD1222 vaccination. All receptors come from an adult in good health.

CDR3 DNA: TGTGCCAGCAGTTCGGCACCGGGACAGGGACCCACTGAAGCTTTCTTT. This translates into CASSSAPGQGPTEAFF. The chain carries TRBV28 and TRBJ1-1, with TRBD1 identical over 9 bases. Germline V gives CDR1 MDHEN, CDR2 SYDVKM. Trimming at V came to 4 bases and at J to 4 bases, leaving 10 bases not matched to a gene. CDR3 length: 16 residues.

The chain links TRBV18 to TRBJ2-5; the match to TRBD1 covers 9 bases. Germline V lookup: CDR1 KGHSH, CDR2 LQKENI. The ends lost 6 bases at V and 3 bases at J; junction bases unmatched: 5. The length of the CDR3 is 14 residues. CDR3 amino acids: CASSKGQGKETQYF. In DNA form, the CDR3 reads TGTGCCAGCTCTAAAGGACAGGGGAAAGAGACCCAGTACTTC. The whole variable domain, filled in from reference TRBV18 and TRBJ2-5, reads NAGVMQNPRHLVRRRGQEARLRCSPMKGHSHVYWYRQLPEEGLKFMVYLQKENIIDESGMPKERFSAEFPKEGPSILRIQQVVRGDSAAYFCASSKGQGKETQYFGPGTRLLVL.

This rearrangement joins TRBV6-5 to TRBJ2-7; 10 bases match TRBD2. V lost 6 bases and J lost 4; bases outside the gene matches: 6. Germline CDR1 and CDR2: MNHEY and SVGAGI. The CDR3 sequence is 14 residues long. The CDR3 is CASSLLAGVYEQYF. In DNA form, the CDR3 reads TGTGCCAGCAGCTTGCTAGCGGGAGTTTACGAGCAGTACTTC.

The gene calls are TRBV7-2 and TRBJ1-6, with 9 bases lining up with TRBD1. The CDR3 contains 17 residues. The germline gives CDR1 SGHTA, CDR2 FQGNSA. The ends lost 4 bases at V and 3 bases at J; junction bases unmatched: 7. Here the CDR3 DNA reads TGTGCCAGCAGCTCACGGACAGGGGCGGTCTATAATTCACCCCTCCACTTT. This codes for CASSSRTGAVYNSPLHF.

The V call is TRBV7-2, the J call TRBJ1-4; tentative D call: TRBD1 (6 bases). Trimming shortened V by 5 bases and J by 4 bases, and 17 bases separated the two germline ends. Per germline, CDR1 SGHTA and CDR2 FQGNSA. This CDR3 is 16 amino acids long. As DNA, the CDR3 is TGTGCCAGCAGCGAATCTCGGACAGCCTATAATGAAAAACTGTTTTTT. This sequence encodes CASSESRTAYNEKLFF.

This clone occurred many times. The chain carries TRBV7-3 and TRBJ1-6; D is perhaps TRBD1 (6 bases). Trimming shortened V by 3 bases and J by 6 bases, and 9 bases separated the two germline ends. Germline values: CDR1 SGHTA, CDR2 FQGTGA. This CDR3 is 14 amino acids long. Here the CDR3 reads CASSLGHSNSPLHF. The CDR3 DNA follows: TGTGCCAGCAGCTTGGGACACAGTAATTCACCCCTCCACTTT.

The rearrangement uses TRBV5-1 and TRBJ1-6; D is possibly TRBD1 (6 bases). The CDR3 is 18 residues long. Germline-derived CDR1 and CDR2 are SGHRS and YFSETQ. Between the trimmed V and J ends, which lost 1 base and 7 bases, there was a span of 21 bases. For the CDR3, the DNA is TGCGCCAGCAGCTTGATCGAACAGGGTGGTGTAATGAATTCACCCCTCCACTTT. The encoded protein is CASSLIEQGGVMNSPLHF.

V is TRBV24-1 and J is TRBJ2-1, with D perhaps being TRBD1 or TRBD2 (6 bases each). Germline CDR1 is KGHDR and CDR2 is SFDVKD. Trimming removed 7 bases from V and 7 bases from J, with 19 bases in between. The CDR3 has 15 amino acids. CDR3 DNA sequence: TGTGCCACCAGGTCGATGGCAGGGGCGGGGAATGAGCAGTTCTTC. Residues: CATRSMAGAGNEQFF.

The DNA of the CDR3 is TGTGCCAGCAGAGTAAGGGACTTTGAAGCTTTCTTT. Translating it yields CASRVRDFEAFF. The rearrangement uses TRBV28 and TRBJ1-1, with a weak D call TRBD1 (5 bases). Trimming left V 6 bases short and J 7 bases short, with 12 bases between. The germline gives CDR1 MDHEN, CDR2 SYDVKM. The CDR3 loop spans 12 amino acids. Combining the CDR3 with reference TRBV28 and TRBJ1-1 gives the whole variable domain DVKVTQSSRYLVKRTGEKVFLECVQDMDHENMFWYRQDPGLGLRLIYFSYDVKMKEKGDIPEGYSVSREKKERFSLILESASTNQTSMYLCASRVRDFEAFFGQGTRLTVV.

The chain is built from TRBV29-1 and TRBJ1-2; D gene uncertain. CDR1 is SQVTM and CDR2 is ANQGSEA in the germline V gene. V gave up 6 bases and J gave up 3 bases, with 17 bases separating them. The length of the CDR3 is 14 residues. For the CDR3, the DNA is TGCAGCGTCACCGGGAGTTCGGTGGACTATGGCTACACCTTC. The encoded protein is CSVTGSSVDYGYTF.

V and J are TRBV7-6 and TRBJ2-7; a weak D match, TRBD2 (7 bases). Germline V lookup: CDR1 SGHVS, CDR2 FNYEAQ. CDR3 length equals 17 residues. V gave up 4 bases and J gave up 2 bases, with 21 bases separating them. The CDR3 bases are TGTGCCAGCAGCTCGATGGCCTACGGGGGGCCTCCCTACGAGCAGTACTTC. This sequence encodes CASSSMAYGGPPYEQYF.

The rearrangement links TRBV28 to TRBJ1-1; a weak D match, TRBD1 (5 bases). The CDR3 has 14 amino acids. Deletions cut 3 bases from V and 10 bases from J, with 18 bases between. The V gene's germline CDR1 is MDHEN and CDR2 SYDVKM. CDR3 DNA: TGTGCCAGCAGTTTGGGGGGGTCAAGGGCACTAGCTTTCTTT. As protein: CASSLGGSRALAFF.

This rearrangement joins TRBV6-5 to TRBJ1-2; TRBD1 aligns across 9 bases. Germline loops: CDR1 MNHEY, CDR2 SVGAGI. Trimming cost V 1 base and J 8 bases; bases outside gene matches: 8. This CDR3 region has 15 residues. The DNA of the CDR3 is TGTGCCAGCAGTTACTTCCGGGACAGGGAGGGCGGCTACACCTTC. Residues: CASSYFRDREGGYTF.

This clone has at least ten counts. This chain joins TRBV7-9 and TRBJ1-6; D is unclear. Germline CDR1 and CDR2: SEHNR and FQNEAQ (reference sequence). V lost 6 bases and J 8 bases, leaving 8 bases between the germline ends. The CDR3 is 12 amino acids. CDR3 nucleotide sequence: TGTGCCAGCAGTACTATTGATTCACCCCTCCACTTT. It specifies CASSTIDSPLHF. Based on the CDR3 plus reference TRBV7-9 and TRBJ1-6, the full variable domain is DTGVSQNPRHKITKRGQNVTFRCDPISEHNRLYWYRQTLGQGPEFLTYFQNEAQLEKSRLLSDRFSAERPKGSFSTLEIQRTEQGDSAMYLCASSTIDSPLHFGNGTRLTVT.

The CDR3 sequence: CAWSLGTQETQYF. The DNA of the CDR3 is TGTGCCTGGAGCCTCGGTACACAAGAGACCCAGTACTTC. The V and J genes are TRBV30 and TRBJ2-5; no definite D call. The ends were cut back, 3 bases at V and 2 bases at J, with 10 bases in the middle. The V gene's germline CDR1 is GTSNPN and CDR2 SVGIG (reference sequence). The CDR3 extends over 13 amino acids.

This clone was picked up a small number of times. This sequence joins TRBV29-1 and TRBJ2-4; 9 bases are shared with TRBD1. Germline CDR1 reads SQVTM; CDR2 reads ANQGSEA. Germline trimming cut 6 bases from V and 0 bases from J; bases unmatched to any gene: 9. The CDR3 extends over 16 amino acids. The CDR3 coding sequence is TGCAGCGTCGGTACGGGACAGGGAATAGCCAAAAACATTCAGTACTTC. It is translated as CSVGTGQGIAKNIQYF.

V gene TRBV18 combines with J gene TRBJ1-1, with 8 bases fitting TRBD1. There are 15 residues in the CDR3. After removal of 1 base from V and 4 bases from J, the junction contained 5 bases not matched to a gene. CDR1 and CDR2 (germline): KGHSH, LQKENI. The CDR3 reads CASSPRTGSGTEAFF. The DNA for the CDR3 is TGTGCCAGCTCACCACGGACAGGGTCAGGCACTGAAGCTTTCTTT.

The gene calls are TRBV19 and TRBJ1-1; TRBD1 matches at 7 bases. From germline, CDR1 is LNHDA and CDR2 SQIVND (reference sequence). The CDR3 consists of 15 residues. Trimming at V came to 9 bases and at J to 8 bases, leaving 18 bases not matched to a gene. The CDR3 bases are TGTGCCAGCACGGGACAGAGCCGTCCATCGCGAGAAGCTTTCTTT. Its translation is CASTGQSRPSREAFF. The full variable domain, rest sourced from reference TRBV19 and TRBJ1-1, is DGGITQSPKYLFRKEGQNVTLSCEQNLNHDAMYWYRQDPGQGLRLIYYSQIVNDFQKGDIAEGYSVSREKKESFPLTVTSAQKNPTAFYLCASTGQSRPSREAFFGQGTRLTVV.

V gene TRBV5-4 combines with J gene TRBJ1-1; possible D gene TRBD1, 5 bases. In germline, CDR1 is SGHNT, CDR2 YYREEE (reference sequence). The CDR3 spans 13 residues. V was shortened by 4 bases and J by 5 bases, with 12 bases between the two germline ends. In nucleotides, the CDR3 is TGTGCCAGCAGCGCGAGGGGCGGGACTGAAGCTTTCTTT. Protein: CASSARGGTEAFF.

The chain is built from TRBV19 and TRBJ1-3; D gene unclear. Germline V CDR1 and CDR2: LNHDA, SQIVND (reference sequence). The CDR3 consists of 17 residues. Trimming pared 2 bases from V and 0 bases from J, leaving 14 bases between. This CDR3 reads CASSIPGRANSGNTIYF. In nucleotides, the CDR3 is TGTGCCAGTAGTATACCGGGTCGAGCTAACTCTGGAAACACCATATATTTT. Filled out from reference TRBV19 and TRBJ1-3, the complete variable domain reads DGGITQSPKYLFRKEGQNVTLSCEQNLNHDAMYWYRQDPGQGLRLIYYSQIVNDFQKGDIAEGYSVSREKKESFPLTVTSAQKNPTAFYLCASSIPGRANSGNTIYFGEGSWLTVV.

Comments on this clone: Other DNA sequences in the sample encode the same CDR3. The chain is built from TRBV12-3 or TRBV12-4 and TRBJ2-5, with D uncertain. CDR3 length: 11 residues. Trimming left V 5 bases short and J 5 bases short, with 6 bases between. DNA for the CDR3: TGTGCCAGCAGTCGCCGGGAGACCCAGTACTTC. Protein: CASSRRETQYF.

The CDR3 DNA reads TGTGCCTGGAGTAGGTCTGCTGAAGCTTTCTTT. Protein sequence: CAWSRSAEAFF. This chain links TRBV30 with TRBJ1-1; no reliable D call. Trimming stripped 2 bases from V and 6 bases from J, with 7 bases between. Germline lookup yields CDR1 GTSNPN and CDR2 SVGIG (reference sequence). The CDR3 contains 11 residues.

The CDR3 loop reads CAWSVATSPSGNTIYF. CDR3 DNA: TGTGCCTGGAGTGTGGCAACCTCTCCCTCTGGAAACACCATATATTTT. V is TRBV30 and J is TRBJ1-3, with D uncertain. CDR3 length equals 16 residues. V was clipped by 0 bases and J by 0 bases, with 12 bases between them. Germline V gene data show CDR1 as GTSNPN and CDR2 as SVGIG (reference sequence).

The chain carries TRBV15 and TRBJ2-2; 10 nucleotides line up with TRBD1. The CDR3 length is 17 residues. Germline V gene lookup returns CDR1 LNHNV and CDR2 YYDKDF (reference sequence). V shed 3 bases, J shed 3 bases, and the junction held 7 bases outside the gene matches. CDR3 DNA sequence: TGTGCCACCAGCAGCGGGGGACAGGGGTATCACACCGGGGAGCTGTTTTTT. This codes for CATSSGGQGYHTGELFF.

V and J are TRBV4-1 and TRBJ2-1, with D possibly TRBD1 on 6 matching bases. Looked up from germline, CDR1 is MGHRA and CDR2 is YSYEKL. V lost 3 bases, J lost 7 bases, and 19 bases lay in between. CDR3 length: 16 amino acids. The CDR3 sequence: CASSHLTGQWRNEQFF. In DNA, the CDR3 is TGCGCCAGCAGCCACCTGACAGGCCAGTGGAGGAATGAGCAGTTCTTC.

J is TRBJ1-2 and V is TRBV2, with a possible D match to TRBD1 (6 bases). This CDR3 is built from 15 residues. V was cut by 4 bases and J by 4 bases, with 16 bases left in between. The germline V gene has CDR1 SNHLY and CDR2 FYNNEI. CDR3 protein: CASSVGLTGIYGYTF. The CDR3 DNA reads as TGTGCCAGCAGTGTCGGACTCACAGGGATCTATGGCTACACCTTC.

The chain couples TRBV7-2 to TRBJ2-3; 7 nucleotides agree with TRBD2. Trimming removed 5 bases from V and 1 base from J; junction bases left unmatched: 3. The CDR3 covers 14 residues. Germline V gene lookup returns CDR1 SGHTA and CDR2 FQGNSA. The DNA of the CDR3 is TGTGCCAGCAGCCCGGGGGGACGCACAGATACGCAGTATTTT. Translated: CASSPGGRTDTQYF.

V gene TRBV11-2 combines with J gene TRBJ2-3, with D hard to call. CDR1 and CDR2 (germline): SGHAT, FQNNGV. Trimming cost V 5 bases and J 4 bases, with 16 bases left between them. This CDR3 region has 15 residues. The CDR3 protein is CASSLRAPLPDTQYF. The DNA of the CDR3 is TGTGCCAGCAGCCTCCGGGCCCCGCTTCCAGATACGCAGTATTTT.

This rearrangement joins TRBV27 to TRBJ1-5, with 7 bases identical to TRBD1. The ends lost 3 bases at V and 6 bases at J; junction bases unmatched: 5. Germline values: CDR1 MNHEY, CDR2 SMNVEV (reference sequence). The CDR3 loop spans 14 amino acids. CDR3 loop: CASSFAGGSQPQHF. As DNA, the CDR3 is TGTGCCAGCAGTTTTGCAGGGGGAAGTCAGCCCCAGCATTTT.

The sample holds a few counts of this clone. The V and J genes are TRBV28 and TRBJ1-1; 7 bases are shared with TRBD1. The CDR3 has 14 amino acids. The germline V gene encodes CDR1 MDHEN and CDR2 SYDVKM. The CDR3 region is CAVLEINRGTEAFF. The CDR3 DNA reads TGTGCTGTCTTAGAGATAAACAGGGGCACTGAAGCTTTCTTT. Supplemented by reference TRBV28 and TRBJ1-1, the full variable domain reads DVKVTQSSRYLVKRTGEKVFLECVQDMDHENMFWYRQDPGLGLRLIYFSYDVKMKEKGDIPEGYSVSREKKERFSLILESASTNQTSMYLCAVLEINRGTEAFFGQGTRLTVV.

This clone appeared many times. The chain recombines TRBV7-9 with TRBJ2-7; TRBD1 might be the D (6 bases). V lost 2 bases and J 4 bases, leaving 15 bases between the germline ends. The CDR3 is made up of 15 amino acids. Looked up from germline, CDR1 is SEHNR and CDR2 is FQNEAQ (reference sequence). The CDR3 reads CASSLRQGGGYEQYF. CDR3 in DNA: TGTGCCAGCAGCTTACGTCAAGGGGGTGGGTACGAGCAGTACTTC.